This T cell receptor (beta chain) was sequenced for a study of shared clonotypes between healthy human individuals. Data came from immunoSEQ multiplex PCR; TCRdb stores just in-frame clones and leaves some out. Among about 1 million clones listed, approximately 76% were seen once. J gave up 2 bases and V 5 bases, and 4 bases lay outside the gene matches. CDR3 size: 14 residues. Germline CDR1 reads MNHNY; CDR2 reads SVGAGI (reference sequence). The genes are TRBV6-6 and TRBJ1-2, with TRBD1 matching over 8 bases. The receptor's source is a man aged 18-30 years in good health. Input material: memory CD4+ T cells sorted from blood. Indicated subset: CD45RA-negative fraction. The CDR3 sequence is CASSPRTGNYGYTF. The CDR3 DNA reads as TGTGCCAGCAGTCCAAGGACAGGGAACTATGGCTACACCTTC.